Included here is one T cell receptor beta chain sequence, with context. CDR1 MDHEN and CDR2 SYDVKM come from the germline V gene. The V end lost 4 bases, the J end lost 5 bases, and 20 bases lay between the germline ends. The CDR3 runs to 16 residues. This sample stems from a study of cytomegalovirus exposure and HLA in healthy donors. Method: immunoSEQ multiplex PCR; TCRdb's copy keeps in-frame clones and lacks some. The table lists 100,000 to 150,000 clones, 86% of them singletons, with roughly 5.3% in the top ten. The rearrangement joins TRBV28 to TRBJ1-1, with TRBD1 as a possible D gene (5 bases). The TCR sequence derives from a young man in good health and CMV-seronegative. Sequencing was carried out using PBMCs. In nucleotides, the CDR3 is TGTGCCAGCAGTTCCCATGAGACAGCTTTGGGTACTGAAGCTTTCTTT. As protein: CASSSHETALGTEAFF.